This TCR beta chain was documented in a study of a mutant IDH1 vaccine in newly diagnosed glioma. Turning to the study itself: Treated individuals were around 62% male and roughly 40% female, averaging roughly 40 years of age.

Sequencing was performed with immunoSEQ multiplex PCR; in TCRdb, only in-frame clones are kept and a portion is missing. The repertoire has under 80,000 clones, 65% to 90% of them found once; the top ten carry around 2.9%. Regarding time point: baseline, week 1 (first vaccination visit). Treatment of the sample: pre-vaccination baseline after standard-of-care therapy. The CDR3 runs to 15 residues. The ends were cut back, 5 bases at V and 0 bases at J, with 12 bases in the middle. Germline CDR1 is MNHNY and CDR2 is SVGAGI (reference sequence). This TCR came from a young man with glioma. The V and J genes are TRBV6-6 and TRBJ2-3, with a tentative D call TRBD1 (5 bases). The sample here was PBMCs, taken from a glioma patient treated with radiotherapy, temozolomide or both. CDR3 sequence (DNA): TGTGCCAGCAGTGGGATGACAGCTAGCACAGATACGCAGTATTTT. It yields the protein CASSGMTASTDTQYF.